The rows below give T cell receptor beta chains drawn from one sample of a study of blood T cells in healthy people across ages. TCRdb reprocessed the 5' RACE reads via MiXCR and lists one record per CDR3 protein. Seen here are around 800,000 distinct CDR3 sequences, around two thirds observed once, and the top ten hold around a quarter. Sequenced sample: blood. These receptors all come from a man aged 25-40 years in good health. Both conserved end residues are part of each CDR3. The order of the fields is clone size, D gene, J gene, V gene, CDR3 protein. The D gene is left open where the match is weak. Some rows mark clone size as missing; the rest say once, few, many or name a class of expanded clone.

-,-,-,TRBV12-3/TRBV12-4,CASSTDPIGETQYF
few,-,TRBJ2-1,TRBV3-1,CASSHRVPRQFF
-,-,TRBJ2-1,TRBV12-3/TRBV12-4,CASSFGRVHNEQFF
-,-,TRBJ1-6,TRBV9,CASSVGTEGSPLHF
-,-,TRBJ2-1,TRBV14,CASSQEGGQFYNEQFF
-,TRBD1,TRBJ2-1,TRBV20-1,CSAGGQGVYNEQFF
many,-,TRBJ2-7,TRBV7-2,CASSLAQLYEQYF
-,-,TRBJ2-7,TRBV20-1,CSAIGQSSYEQYF
-,-,TRBJ2-3,TRBV7-2,CASSLDPGVASDTQYF
-,-,TRBJ1-1,TRBV6-4,CASSPRNQGTEAFF
once,TRBD1,-,TRBV4-3,CASSPSDRDYEQYF
-,-,-,TRBV6-5,CTSSSGPYYEQYF
few,-,TRBJ2-7,TRBV7-9,CASSLPMSGYEQYF
-,TRBD1,TRBJ2-1,TRBV7-2,CASSLDGDRSGNEQFF
-,-,TRBJ2-5,TRBV5-6,CASSLLDYQETQYF
-,-,TRBJ2-4,TRBV7-2,CASSSSGVAKNIQYF
few,-,TRBJ2-1,TRBV5-1,CASSVGTPEQFF
-,TRBD2,TRBJ2-1,TRBV27,CASSSSGGERGNEQFF